This entry lists 32 T cell receptor beta chains sequenced from one sample in a study of T-cell reconstitution after alpha-beta-depleted transplantation in children (dated by TCRdb to 2015 to 2016). Receptor amplification or capture employed PCR. For sequencing, an Illumina HiSeq 2500 was employed. TCR libraries were prepared with molecular barcoding, using unique molecular identifiers to normalize TCRbeta repertoire quantification. Through fastp at Q25 and MiXCR, TCRdb rebuilt clones from the public reads, retaining in-frame beta chains. Each entry is one CDR3 protein sequence, shown with its most common DNA and genes. A total of hundreds of thousands of distinct CDR3 sequences appear in this sample, about 10% of them only once. 4% of the sample is held by the ten biggest clonotypes. This specimen was PBMCs from the stem cell graft donor, taken from the stem cell graft. These receptors all stem from a human donor who donated a stem cell graft to a child with acute myeloid leukemia.

The chain carries TRBV20-1 and TRBJ2-1; TRBD2 agrees at 11 bases. V was pared by 6 bases and J by 7 bases, with 8 bases of the junction left unmatched. The CDR3 totals 14 residues. From germline, CDR1 is DFQATT and CDR2 SNEGSKA (reference sequence). In DNA form, the CDR3 reads TGCAGTGCCGTTAGCGGGAGGGTGTCGAATGAGCAGTTCTTC. Its protein product is CSAVSGRVSNEQFF.

This clonotype appeared many times. This chain connects TRBV5-1 to TRBJ2-1, with TRBD2 identical over 8 bases. V dropped 4 bases and J dropped 5; count of bases not matched to a gene: 2. The CDR3 loop spans 13 amino acids. Per the germline V gene, CDR1 is SGHRS and CDR2 is YFSETQ. The CDR3 coding sequence is TGCGCCAGCAGCCCGACTAGCGACAATGAGCAGTTCTTC. As protein: CASSPTSDNEQFF.

The J gene is TRBJ1-5, the V gene TRBV7-6; TRBD1 agrees at 7 bases. The CDR3 loop spans 15 amino acids. Trimming removed 1 base from V and 5 bases from J; junction bases left unmatched: 5. In germline, CDR1 is SGHVS, CDR2 FNYEAQ. CDR3 DNA: TGTGCCAGCAGCTTAGGACAGGGCACCGATCAGCCCCAGCATTTT. Translating gives CASSLGQGTDQPQHF.

This clonotype showed up just a few times. CDR3 DNA sequence: TGTGCCAGCAGCGGCCTCCAGGGACTAGCCGACGAGCAGTACTTC. Encoded protein: CASSGLQGLADEQYF. The chain links TRBV7-9 to TRBJ2-7; 9 nucleotides align to TRBD2. The V and J ends lost 5 bases and 5 bases, in that order; junction bases with no gene match: 10. CDR3 length: 15 amino acids. Germline V gives CDR1 SEHNR, CDR2 FQNEAQ (reference sequence). Full variable domain (missing parts from reference TRBV7-9 and TRBJ2-7): DTGVSQNPRHKITKRGQNVTFRCDPISEHNRLYWYRQTLGQGPEFLTYFQNEAQLEKSRLLSDRFSAERPKGSFSTLEIQRTEQGDSAMYLCASSGLQGLADEQYFGPGTRLTVT.

The CDR3: CASSSPGGGSTDTQYF. CDR3 DNA: TGTGCCAGCAGTTCCCCGGGCGGAGGGAGCACAGATACGCAGTATTTT. This chain links TRBV28 with TRBJ2-3; possibly TRBD2 for D (6 bases). CDR1 is MDHEN and CDR2 is SYDVKM in the germline V gene. The CDR3 length is 16 residues. V lost 4 bases and J lost 0, with 14 bases in between. Together with reference TRBV28 and TRBJ2-3, the CDR3 gives the full variable domain: DVKVTQSSRYLVKRTGEKVFLECVQDMDHENMFWYRQDPGLGLRLIYFSYDVKMKEKGDIPEGYSVSREKKERFSLILESASTNQTSMYLCASSSPGGGSTDTQYFGPGTRLTVL.

A few counts support this clonotype. The chain employs TRBV20-1 and TRBJ2-1; 16 bases align to TRBD2. The V gene end was trimmed by 6 bases and the J gene end by 8 bases; junction bases not matched to a gene: 4. The V gene's germline CDR1 is DFQATT and CDR2 SNEGSKA (reference sequence). The CDR3 extends over 14 amino acids. The DNA of the CDR3 is TGCAGTGCCCCTGGGACTAGCGGGAGGGATGAGCAGTTCTTC. Translating gives CSAPGTSGRDEQFF.

The CDR3 DNA follows: TGTGCCAGCAGCCAAGACTATCGCCCTAGCGGGATTAATGAGCAGTTCTTC. As protein: CASSQDYRPSGINEQFF. The chain uses TRBV4-2 and TRBJ2-1; the match to TRBD2 covers 9 bases. V was clipped by 0 bases and J by 7 bases; unmatched bases: 10. Germline values: CDR1 LGHNA, CDR2 YNFKEQ. The CDR3 length is 17 residues.

The chain joins TRBV12-3 or TRBV12-4 to TRBJ1-1, with D possibly being TRBD1 (6 bases). Trimming pared 7 bases from V and 4 bases from J, leaving 16 bases between. The CDR3 runs 14 residues. DNA of the CDR3: TGTGCCAGCACCTTTAGTGGGGGCCTCACTGAAGCTTTCTTT. Protein: CASTFSGGLTEAFF.

The V gene is TRBV20-1, the J gene TRBJ2-1; TRBD2 aligns across 8 bases. Per germline, CDR1 DFQATT and CDR2 SNEGSKA (reference sequence). Trimming took 6 bases from V and 0 from J; bases not matched to a gene: 7. CDR3 length equals 15 residues. The CDR3 DNA is TGCAGTGCCACACTAGCGGCTAGCTCCTACAATGAGCAGTTCTTC. Its translation: CSATLAASSYNEQFF.

The chain has TRBV28 and TRBJ2-3; a possible D gene is TRBD2 (6 bases). V lost 4 bases and J 6 bases, leaving 11 bases between the germline ends. This CDR3 spans 13 amino acids. CDR1 and CDR2 from the germline V gene are MDHEN and SYDVKM. CDR3 amino acids: CASSSGLRDTQYF. DNA of the CDR3: TGTGCCAGCAGTTCGGGACTTCGGGATACGCAGTATTTT.

This clonotype was recorded at least ten times. The V gene is TRBV3-1, the J gene TRBJ2-1; possibly TRBD1 for D (5 bases). Germline CDR1 is LGHDT and CDR2 is YNNKEL (reference sequence). The CDR3 runs 15 residues. V lost 4 bases and J 5 bases, leaving 15 bases between the germline ends. In DNA, the CDR3 is TGTGCCAGCAGCCCTGGGGCCCTCGGCCACAATGAGCAGTTCTTC. It specifies CASSPGALGHNEQFF.

V is TRBV5-1 and J is TRBJ2-1; D perhaps matches TRBD2 (6 bases). CDR1 and CDR2 from the germline V gene are SGHRS and YFSETQ. This CDR3 region has 16 residues. V gave up 1 base and J gave up 4 bases, with 15 bases separating them. The CDR3 loop reads CASSLTSSSTYNEQFF. The CDR3 nucleotides are TGCGCCAGCAGCTTGACTAGCAGCAGTACTTACAATGAGCAGTTCTTC.

This clonotype was detected ten times or more. The gene calls are TRBV5-1 and TRBJ2-2; 9 nucleotides agree with TRBD1. The germline V gene encodes CDR1 SGHRS and CDR2 YFSETQ. J lost 3 bases, V lost 7 bases, and 4 bases had no gene match. The CDR3 contains 14 residues. This chain's CDR3 is CASSDRGDTGELFF. In nucleotides, the CDR3 is TGCGCCAGCTCCGACAGGGGGGACACCGGGGAGCTGTTTTTT.

This clonotype was seen only a few times. This rearrangement joins TRBV11-3 to TRBJ2-1; 9 bases map to TRBD2. The CDR3 sequence is 15 residues long. V trimming: 3 bases; J trimming: 2 bases; junction bases outside the gene matches: 2. Germline-derived CDR1 and CDR2 are SGHNT and YENEEA. This chain's CDR3 is CASSFSGSAYNEQFF. CDR3 in DNA: TGTGCCAGCAGCTTTAGCGGGAGCGCCTACAATGAGCAGTTCTTC.

This clonotype was seen repeatedly, ten times or more. This CDR3 is CASSLDRGLTDTQYF. DNA of the CDR3: TGTGCCAGCAGCCTTGACAGGGGACTCACAGATACGCAGTATTTT. The chain links TRBV5-6 to TRBJ2-3; 8 nucleotides line up with TRBD1. Germline CDR1 SGHDT, CDR2 YYEEEE. With V trimmed by 4 bases and J by 2 bases, 6 bases remained unmatched. The CDR3 sequence is 15 residues long.

CDR3 sequence: CASSPSPQGMGDTQYF. The CDR3 coding sequence is TGTGCCAGCAGCCCCTCCCCCCAGGGAATGGGGGATACGCAGTATTTT. V is TRBV3-1 and J is TRBJ2-3; D possibly corresponds to TRBD1 (5 bases). The ends were cut back, 4 bases at V and 6 bases at J, with 20 bases in the middle. Germline V gene lookup returns CDR1 LGHDT and CDR2 YNNKEL (reference sequence). This CDR3 is 16 amino acids long.

This clonotype was seen only a few times. J is TRBJ2-1 and V is TRBV13; TRBD2 aligns across 11 bases. J lost 4 bases, V lost 3 bases, and 8 bases had no gene match. This CDR3 is 17 amino acids long. From germline, CDR1 is PRHDT and CDR2 FYEKMQ (reference sequence). The CDR3 DNA reads as TGTGCCAGCAGCTTTCCCCAGACTAGCGGGACTTACAATGAGCAGTTCTTC. Translation: CASSFPQTSGTYNEQFF.

This clonotype has only a few counts. This sequence joins TRBV7-9 and TRBJ1-1; D remains unclear. From germline, CDR1 is SEHNR and CDR2 FQNEAQ (reference sequence). This CDR3 is built from 15 residues. V lost 5 bases and J 7 bases, leaving 20 bases between the germline ends. CDR3 nucleotides: TGTGCCAGCAGCCACAAACTAGACTCCACTAGTGAAGCTTTCTTT. Its translation: CASSHKLDSTSEAFF.

The chain joins TRBV15 to TRBJ2-1; 8 bases are shared with TRBD2. In germline, CDR1 is LNHNV, CDR2 YYDKDF (reference sequence). J gave up 0 bases and V 3 bases, and 7 bases lay outside the gene matches. There are 17 residues in the CDR3. The CDR3 DNA reads TGTGCCACCAGCAGTAGCAGGAGCGGGAGCTCCTACAATGAGCAGTTCTTC. Amino acid sequence: CATSSSRSGSSYNEQFF.

In its sample, this clonotype was seen a few times. The chain is built from TRBV9 and TRBJ2-3; 9 bases map to TRBD1. J gave up 4 bases and V 7 bases, and 10 bases lay outside the gene matches. Germline values: CDR1 SGDLS, CDR2 YYNGEE. The CDR3 extends over 15 amino acids. In DNA, the CDR3 is TGTGCCAGCGCCCCGACAGGGGGTACTCCAGATACGCAGTATTTT. It translates to CASAPTGGTPDTQYF. Full variable domain (rest looked up from reference TRBV9 and TRBJ2-3): DSGVTQTPKHLITATGQRVTLRCSPRSGDLSVYWYQQSLDQGLQFLIQYYNGEERAKGNILERFSAQQFPDLHSELNLSSLELGDSALYFCASAPTGGTPDTQYFGPGTRLTVL.

This clonotype has just a few counts. This CDR3 reads CSVPGKGSNTGELFF. In nucleotides, the CDR3 is TGCAGCGTCCCAGGGAAGGGGTCGAACACCGGGGAGCTGTTTTTT. The rearrangement links TRBV29-1 to TRBJ2-2; D is perhaps TRBD1 (5 bases). The germline V gene encodes CDR1 SQVTM and CDR2 ANQGSEA. The CDR3 consists of 15 residues. V dropped 6 bases and J dropped 0 bases, with 14 bases sitting between them.

The rearrangement links TRBV20-1 to TRBJ2-5; 8 bases fit TRBD2. The CDR3 spans 15 residues. V was pared by 6 bases and J by 4 bases, with 13 bases of the junction left unmatched. Germline CDR1 reads DFQATT; CDR2 reads SNEGSKA (reference sequence). The CDR3 DNA reads as TGCAGTGCCGTCCCCTCGGCGGGAGGTTTAGAGACCCAGTACTTC. Translation: CSAVPSAGGLETQYF.

This chain connects TRBV5-6 to TRBJ2-3, with 10 bases identical to TRBD2. Germline V CDR1 and CDR2: SGHDT, YYEEEE. J was trimmed by 3 bases and V by 3 bases; bases with no gene match: 4. The CDR3 sequence is 15 residues long. The CDR3 DNA follows: TGTGCCAGCAGCTCTAGCGGGAGTGTGACAGATACGCAGTATTTT. This sequence encodes CASSSSGSVTDTQYF.

This clonotype has more than one count but fewer than ten. The chain joins TRBV7-6 to TRBJ2-7; TRBD2 is a possible D gene (6 bases). V was shortened by 2 bases and J by 2 bases, with 13 bases between the two germline ends. CDR1 is SGHVS and CDR2 is FNYEAQ in the germline V gene. This CDR3 has 15 amino acids. CDR3 nucleotides: TGTGCCAGCAGCTTATCCCCGGGACTCCCCTACGAGCAGTACTTC. Translation gives CASSLSPGLPYEQYF.

This clonotype was counted ten times or more. The chain couples TRBV20-1 to TRBJ2-1, with TRBD2 as a possible D gene (7 bases). The CDR3 spans 16 residues. The V end lost 7 bases, the J end lost 4 bases, and 23 bases lay between the germline ends. CDR1 and CDR2 from the germline V gene are DFQATT and SNEGSKA (reference sequence). The CDR3 protein is CSEKGPGGTVYNEQFF. The CDR3 DNA follows: TGCAGTGAGAAGGGTCCGGGGGGCACGGTTTACAATGAGCAGTTCTTC.

This clonotype showed up just a few times. The J gene is TRBJ2-5, the V gene TRBV29-1; D is possibly TRBD1 or TRBD2 (5 bases each). Trimming pared 3 bases from V and 5 bases from J, leaving 13 bases between. Germline lookup yields CDR1 SQVTM and CDR2 ANQGSEA. The CDR3 has 13 residues. CDR3 sequence (DNA): TGCAGCGTTGAGAACCGGGGCCGGGAGACCCAGTACTTC. Translation gives CSVENRGRETQYF.

The chain links TRBV6-1 to TRBJ2-2, with unresolved D. The CDR3 is made up of 14 amino acids. CDR1 and CDR2 from the germline V gene are MNHNS and SASEGT. V gave up 6 bases and J gave up 6 bases, with 14 bases separating them. The CDR3 DNA is TGTGCCAGCAGCGCCAAAGTTGGGGCCGGGGAGCTGTTTTTT. Its translation: CASSAKVGAGELFF.

The V call is TRBV12-3 or TRBV12-4, the J call TRBJ2-5; D ambiguous. The germline V and J ends were trimmed by 6 bases and 4 bases, with 18 bases remaining between them. The CDR3 spans 15 residues. The CDR3 nucleotides are TGTGCCAGCAGCCCCTCTGACCGCGGTGGAGAGACCCAGTACTTC. Translated: CASSPSDRGGETQYF.

In its sample, this clonotype was seen a few times. The chain links TRBV12-3 or TRBV12-4 to TRBJ1-1, with a weak D call TRBD1 (6 bases). The V and J ends lost 3 bases and 4 bases respectively, with 9 bases between them. The CDR3 totals 13 residues. The CDR3 DNA sequence: TGTGCCAGCAGTTTGACCAGGGGCACTGAAGCTTTCTTT. Amino acid sequence: CASSLTRGTEAFF.

This clonotype was picked up a small number of times. V gene TRBV4-2 combines with J gene TRBJ2-1, with TRBD2 identical over 11 bases. Germline CDR1 reads LGHNA; CDR2 reads YNFKEQ. Trimming cost V 1 base and J 10 bases; bases outside gene matches: 3. This CDR3 is 14 amino acids long. CDR3 nucleotide sequence: TGTGCCAGCAGCCAAGCCGGGACTAGCGGCGAGCAGTTCTTC. Amino acid sequence: CASSQAGTSGEQFF.

The chain employs TRBV30 and TRBJ2-1; TRBD2 matches 12 bases. The CDR3 sequence is 16 residues long. Germline CDR1 reads GTSNPN; CDR2 reads SVGIG (reference sequence). V lost 0 bases, J lost 8 bases, and 8 bases stayed unmatched. CDR3 nucleotides: TGTGCCTGGAGTGTCTTAACTAGCGGGGGGCGGGATGAGCAGTTCTTC. Its translation is CAWSVLTSGGRDEQFF.

The table lists this clonotype with many counts. The V and J genes are TRBV4-3 and TRBJ2-5; possibly TRBD1 for D (5 bases). V was shortened by 0 bases and J by 4 bases, with 15 bases between the two germline ends. Germline loops: CDR1 LGHNA, CDR2 YSLEER. The CDR3 is 16 residues long. The CDR3 is CASSQDRLGALETQYF. The CDR3 nucleotides read TGCGCCAGCAGCCAAGACCGCCTAGGGGCCCTAGAGACCCAGTACTTC.